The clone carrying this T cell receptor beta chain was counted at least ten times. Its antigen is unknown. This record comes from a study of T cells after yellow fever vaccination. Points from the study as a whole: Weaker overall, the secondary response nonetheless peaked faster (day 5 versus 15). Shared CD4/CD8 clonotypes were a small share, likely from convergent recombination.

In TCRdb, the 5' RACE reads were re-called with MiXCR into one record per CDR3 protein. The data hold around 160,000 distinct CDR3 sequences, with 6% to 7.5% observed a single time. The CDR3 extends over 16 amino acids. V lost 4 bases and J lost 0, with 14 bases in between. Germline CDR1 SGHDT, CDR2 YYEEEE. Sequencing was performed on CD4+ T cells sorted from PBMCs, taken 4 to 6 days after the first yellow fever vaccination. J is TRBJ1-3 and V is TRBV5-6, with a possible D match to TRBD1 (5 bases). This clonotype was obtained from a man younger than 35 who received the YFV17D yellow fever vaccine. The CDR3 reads CASSVTGPTSGNTIYF. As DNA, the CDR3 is TGTGCCAGCAGCGTTACGGGACCGACCTCTGGAAACACCATATATTTT.